This T cell receptor beta chain was identified during a study of spatial heterogeneity in lung cancer. Study-level background: Detected beta-chain sequences consistently exceeded alpha-chain sequences. Raw-read counts averaged over ten per unique TCR and UMI combination. Whole-study findings and limits: Ubiquitous expanded tumor TCRs surfaced in blood more at resection than they did at follow-up.

Germline-derived CDR1 and CDR2 are MNHNY and SVGAGI (reference sequence). This CDR3 comprises 14 residues. Losses at the gene ends were 1 base for V and 2 bases for J; bases not matched to a gene: 1. TCRdb redid the calling of the 5' RACE reads with MiXCR, one entry per CDR3 protein. Of approximately 39,000 distinct CDR3 sequences listed, under 9% are singletons. Time point meaning: blood at routine non-recurrence follow-up after resection. This clonotype appeared many times. Its matching antigen is unknown. The source material was PBMCs, sampled at follow-up. The sequence was obtained from a male donor with early-stage non-small cell lung cancer. The V gene is TRBV6-6, the J gene TRBJ2-7; 8 bases agree with TRBD2. Here the CDR3 DNA reads TGTGCCAGCAGTTACTGGCGGGGGGCCTACGAGCAGTACTTC. It yields the protein CASSYWRGAYEQYF.